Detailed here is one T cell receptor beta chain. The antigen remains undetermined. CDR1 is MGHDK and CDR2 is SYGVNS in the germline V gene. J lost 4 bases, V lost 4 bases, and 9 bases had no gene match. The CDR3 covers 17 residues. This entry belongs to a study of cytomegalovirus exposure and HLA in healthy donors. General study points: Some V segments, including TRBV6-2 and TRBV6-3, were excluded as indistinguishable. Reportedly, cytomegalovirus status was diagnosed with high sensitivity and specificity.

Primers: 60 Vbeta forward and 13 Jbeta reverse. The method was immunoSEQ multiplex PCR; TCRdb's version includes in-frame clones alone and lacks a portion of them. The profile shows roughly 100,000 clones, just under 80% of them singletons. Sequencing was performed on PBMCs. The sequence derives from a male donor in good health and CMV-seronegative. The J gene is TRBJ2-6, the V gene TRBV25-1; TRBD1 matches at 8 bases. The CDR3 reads CASSGAGGEPGANVLTF. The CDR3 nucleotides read TGTGCCAGCAGTGGAGCAGGGGGCGAACCCGGGGCCAACGTCCTGACTTTC.